A single sample gave rise to the 14 T cell receptor beta chains below, sequenced in a study of OX40 agonist ivuxolimab in advanced cancers. Assay: immunoSEQ multiplex PCR; the TCRdb copy retains only in-frame clones and omits some. The sample includes tens of thousands of clones, about 87% of them seen just once. The sequenced sample was CD4+ or CD8+ T cells sorted from blood, obtained in a trial of the OX40 agonist ivuxolimab. Source of these receptors: an adult with an advanced solid tumor such as melanoma, head and neck, liver or kidney cancer.

The sample holds one count of this clone. The V gene is TRBV28, the J gene TRBJ2-1, with D maybe TRBD1 (6 bases). Trimming shortened V by 2 bases and J by 5 bases, and 13 bases separated the two germline ends. The CDR3 totals 15 residues. The V gene's germline CDR1 is MDHEN and CDR2 SYDVKM. The CDR3 nucleotides read TGTGCCAGCAGTTTAGGGGGCAGGCGAAACAATGAGCAGTTCTTC. Encoded protein: CASSLGGRRNNEQFF.

J is TRBJ2-7 and V is TRBV5-1; D could derive from TRBD1 or TRBD2 (5 bases each). Germline values: CDR1 SGHRS, CDR2 YFSETQ. V lost 1 base and J lost 2, with 19 bases in between. CDR3 length: 17 residues. The CDR3 nucleotides are TGCGCCAGCAGCTTGCCAGGGACCAGCGACACTCCCTACGAGCAGTACTTC. Residues: CASSLPGTSDTPYEQYF.

The V gene is TRBV7-8, the J gene TRBJ1-3; the D is unclear. Germline-derived CDR1 and CDR2 are SGHVS and FQNEAQ. V gave up 5 bases and J gave up 0 bases, with 11 bases separating them. The CDR3 loop spans 15 amino acids. The CDR3 nucleotides are TGTGCCAGCAGCGTCTCCGGGCTCTCTGGAAACACCATATATTTT. Amino acid sequence: CASSVSGLSGNTIYF.

V and J are TRBV5-5 and TRBJ1-5; unclear D gene. Trimming removed 1 base at V and 7 bases at J, with 9 bases between. CDR1 SGHKS and CDR2 YYEKEE come from the germline V gene (reference sequence). This CDR3 region has 13 residues. The CDR3 sequence: CASSLSQVQPQHF. CDR3 in DNA: TGTGCCAGCAGCTTGAGCCAGGTACAGCCCCAGCATTTT. The full variable domain, rest sourced from reference TRBV5-5 and TRBJ1-5, is DAGVTQSPTHLIKTRGQQVTLRCSPISGHKSVSWYQQVLGQGPQFIFQYYEKEERGRGNFPDRFSARQFPNYSSELNVNALLLGDSALYLCASSLSQVQPQHFGDGTRLSIL.

In DNA form, the CDR3 reads TGTGCCAGCAGTTACTCGGCGGATTATAGCAATCAGCCCCAGCATTTT. Its protein is CASSYSADYSNQPQHF. The chain combines TRBV6-5 with TRBJ1-5, with unresolved D. Trimming pared 0 bases from V and 0 bases from J, leaving 9 bases between. Germline V lookup: CDR1 MNHEY, CDR2 SVGAGI. The length of the CDR3 is 16 residues.

The J gene is TRBJ2-4, the V gene TRBV6-4; no reliable D call. V lost 6 bases to trimming and J lost 0 bases, with 21 bases between them. CDR1 is MRHNA and CDR2 is SNTAGT in the germline V gene. CDR3 size: 18 residues. CDR3 region: CASRFRKHVPLAKNIQYF. CDR3 bases: TGTGCCAGCAGGTTTCGGAAGCACGTACCCTTAGCCAAAAACATTCAGTACTTC.

This sequence joins TRBV7-6 and TRBJ2-2; no clear D. The CDR3 spans 15 residues. Trimming stripped 1 base from V and 5 bases from J, with 11 bases between. The germline gives CDR1 SGHVS, CDR2 FNYEAQ. The CDR3 loop reads CASSLVPETTGELFF. The CDR3 region has the DNA TGTGCCAGCAGCTTAGTTCCTGAGACTACCGGGGAGCTGTTTTTT.

The V call is TRBV6-1, the J call TRBJ2-1; 13 positions agree with TRBD2. The CDR3 has 17 residues. Losses at the gene ends were 4 bases for V and 2 bases for J; bases not matched to a gene: 5. Germline CDR1 and CDR2: MNHNS and SASEGT. CDR3 protein: CASSGPLAGGAYNEQFF. The CDR3 DNA sequence: TGTGCCAGCAGTGGCCCACTAGCGGGGGGGGCCTACAATGAGCAGTTCTTC.

The count of this clone is one. The genes are TRBV6-5 and TRBJ2-7; weak D call: TRBD1 (6 bases). V lost 9 bases, J lost 3 bases, and 15 bases lay in between. The CDR3 runs 13 residues. Germline CDR1 and CDR2: MNHEY and SVGAGI. The CDR3 bases are TGTGCCAGTCAACCAGGGGTCGGCTACGAGCAGTACTTC. Translation: CASQPGVGYEQYF.

This clone showed up just a few times. The rearrangement links TRBV15 to TRBJ2-7; TRBD2 is a possible D gene (5 bases). V lost 0 bases, J lost 2 bases, and 8 bases lay in between. This CDR3 region has 14 residues. Looked up from germline, CDR1 is LNHNV and CDR2 is YYDKDF (reference sequence). CDR3 sequence reads: CATSREGVTYEQYF. CDR3 coding DNA: TGTGCCACCAGCAGAGAGGGAGTTACCTACGAGCAGTACTTC.

This clone was found once. The chain joins TRBV29-1 to TRBJ2-5; 11 nucleotides match TRBD2. In germline, CDR1 is SQVTM, CDR2 ANQGSEA. Trimming removed 4 bases from V and 5 bases from J; junction bases left unmatched: 6. The CDR3 loop spans 14 amino acids. CDR3 region: CSVGVAGGPETQYF. CDR3 nucleotides: TGCAGCGTTGGAGTAGCGGGAGGGCCGGAGACCCAGTACTTC.

The CDR3 DNA reads as TGTGCCAGCAGGACTCGACAGGGGGCTGGCTACGAGCAGTACTTC. It specifies CASRTRQGAGYEQYF. The chain links TRBV27 to TRBJ2-5; 10 bases are a match to TRBD1. The DNA end favors TRBJ2-7, so the J call may be wrong. Germline V lookup: CDR1 MNHEY, CDR2 SMNVEV (reference sequence). The CDR3 sequence is 15 residues long.

The chain links TRBV19 to TRBJ2-3; D is perhaps TRBD1 or TRBD2 (5 bases each). The CDR3 spans 14 residues. Germline CDR1 is LNHDA and CDR2 is SQIVND (reference sequence). Trimming took 7 bases from V and 3 from J, leaving 14 bases between them. The CDR3 DNA is TGTGCCAGTAAGTCGGGGCTCGGAACAGATACGCAGTATTTT. This encodes CASKSGLGTDTQYF.

The chain combines TRBV12-5 with TRBJ2-7, with D perhaps given as TRBD1 or TRBD2 (6 bases each). The CDR3 extends over 14 amino acids. Trimming took 10 bases from V and 2 from J, leaving 18 bases between them. Germline V gene lookup returns CDR1 LGHNT and CDR2 FRNRAP. The CDR3, as DNA: TGTGCTACCTCTGCAGGGGAGGCCCCCTACGAGCAGTACTTC. This codes for CATSAGEAPYEQYF. The full variable domain, with the rest looked up from reference TRBV12-5 and TRBJ2-7, is DARVTQTPRHKVTEMGQEVTMRCQPILGHNTVFWYRQTMMQGLELLAYFRNRAPLDDSGMPKDRFSAEMPDATLATLKIQPSEPRDSAVYFCATSAGEAPYEQYFGPGTRLTVT.